The text below deals with one TCR beta chain. This sample is drawn from a study of T-cell reconstitution after alpha-beta-depleted transplantation in children. It was with unique molecular identifiers that the TCRbeta library was prepared. Each CDR3 protein gets one entry after TCRdb re-called the PCR reads with MiXCR. The table shows about 500,000 distinct CDR3 sequences, with over 25% occurring only once. CDR1 is MNHNS, CDR2 SASEGT, per germline. V gave up 3 bases and J gave up 9 bases, with 17 bases separating them. This CDR3 region has 14 residues. This specimen was PBMCs from the stem cell graft donor, taken from the stem cell graft. The chain has TRBV6-1 and TRBJ2-5, with no clear D. The sequence derives from a human donor who donated a stem cell graft to a child with aplastic anemia. In DNA, the CDR3 is TGTGCCAGCAGTGACTTGGGGAATAAGAGACCCCAGTACTTC. Amino acids: CASSDLGNKRPQYF.